The 9 T cell receptor beta chains below were found in one sample sequenced in a study of T cell responses to AZD1222 COVID-19 vaccine. Some clones are missing from TCRdb's copy, which holds only in-frame ones; the method was immunoSEQ multiplex PCR. The repertoire holds around 95,000 clones, with more than 75% as singletons. The sample here was peripheral blood, taken on day 0 of AZD1222 vaccination. These receptors were obtained from an adult in good health.

This sequence joins TRBV5-5 and TRBJ1-3; D uncertain. Germline-derived CDR1 and CDR2 are SGHKS and YYEKEE (reference sequence). Trimming left V 2 bases short and J 4 bases short, with 7 bases between. There are 13 residues in the CDR3. The CDR3 DNA reads as TGTGCCAGCAGCTTTCAAGGGGGAAACACCATATATTTT. Its translation: CASSFQGGNTIYF.

The chain joins TRBV7-8 to TRBJ1-5; tentative D call: TRBD1 (6 bases). V was shortened by 4 bases and J by 1 base, with 17 bases between the two germline ends. Germline V CDR1 and CDR2: SGHVS, FQNEAQ. This CDR3 is built from 17 residues. CDR3 amino acids: CASSSIKSQGSNQPQHF. In DNA form, the CDR3 reads TGTGCCAGCAGCTCAATTAAATCACAGGGAAGCAATCAGCCCCAGCATTTT.

This chain joins TRBV5-8 and TRBJ1-1; no clear D. Germline V gives CDR1 SGHTS, CDR2 YDEGEE. The CDR3 covers 14 residues. Trimming cost V 4 bases and J 0 bases, with 10 bases left between them. CDR3 bases: TGTGCCAGCAGCATGAGTGGCGTGAACACTGAAGCTTTCTTT. This translates into CASSMSGVNTEAFF.

The gene calls are TRBV27 and TRBJ1-2; D may be TRBD1 (6 bases). Germline CDR1 is MNHEY and CDR2 is SMNVEV (reference sequence). V shed 2 bases and J shed 4 bases, with 14 bases lying between them. CDR3 length: 15 residues. CDR3 region: CASSLGGVSSYGYTF. The DNA for the CDR3 is TGTGCCAGCAGTTTAGGGGGCGTCAGTTCCTATGGCTACACCTTC.

The chain recombines TRBV7-2 with TRBJ2-2, with D possibly being TRBD1 (6 bases). Germline loops: CDR1 SGHTA, CDR2 FQGNSA. This CDR3 is built from 16 residues. V gave up 1 base and J gave up 1 base, with 10 bases separating them. CDR3 protein: CASSLGARGNTGELFF. CDR3 bases: TGTGCCAGCAGCTTAGGTGCCAGGGGGAACACCGGGGAGCTGTTTTTT.

The chain combines TRBV5-1 with TRBJ2-2; tentative D call: TRBD1 (7 bases). V was cut by 4 bases and J by 2 bases, with 21 bases left in between. Looked up from germline, CDR1 is SGHRS and CDR2 is YFSETQ. This CDR3 spans 18 amino acids. CDR3 bases: TGCGCCAGCAGCGGAGGAGTAGGAGGGACAGCCAACACCGGGGAGCTGTTTTTT. Translation: CASSGGVGGTANTGELFF.

A single count supports this clone. The V gene is TRBV14, the J gene TRBJ2-7; TRBD2 aligns across 13 bases. The germline gives CDR1 SGHDN, CDR2 FVKESK. Trimming cost V 4 bases and J 0 bases; bases outside gene matches: 6. This CDR3 comprises 17 residues. This CDR3 reads CASSLFGTSGVSYEQYF. The CDR3, as DNA: TGTGCCAGCAGCCTCTTTGGGACTAGCGGGGTCTCCTACGAGCAGTACTTC.

This rearrangement joins TRBV12-3 or TRBV12-4 to TRBJ1-1, with 7 nucleotides matching TRBD1. V dropped 5 bases and J dropped 7; count of bases not matched to a gene: 4. The CDR3 extends over 12 amino acids. The CDR3: CASSLNRGEAFF. The CDR3 bases are TGTGCCAGCAGTCTAAACAGGGGTGAAGCTTTCTTT.

V and J are TRBV6-1 and TRBJ1-2; D perhaps matches TRBD1 (5 bases). Germline CDR1 MNHNS, CDR2 SASEGT. Trimming left V 3 bases short and J 2 bases short, with 22 bases between. The CDR3 loop spans 18 amino acids. This chain's CDR3 is CASSDGQMGGPLNYGYTF. The CDR3, as DNA: TGTGCCAGCAGTGATGGGCAGATGGGGGGTCCCCTAAACTATGGCTACACCTTC.